The T cell receptor (beta chain) under discussion was sequenced for a study of control samples from healthy donors and cancer patients. Data came from immunoSEQ multiplex PCR; TCRdb stores just in-frame clones and leaves some out. This sample carries over 80,000 clones, roughly 89% of them seen once, and the ten largest clones take more than 15%. The CDR3 extends over 14 amino acids. V dropped 1 base and J dropped 5 bases, with 9 bases sitting between them. Germline CDR1 is LNHNV and CDR2 is YYDKDF (reference sequence). The V call is TRBV15, the J call TRBJ1-5, with D possibly TRBD1 on 5 matching bases. The origin of this receptor is a man younger than 40 in good health. Sequenced sample: blood. This CDR3 reads CATSRVGAYQPQHF. The CDR3 bases are TGTGCCACCAGCAGAGTTGGGGCGTATCAGCCCCAGCATTTT.